This TCR beta chain was retrieved from a study of T cells after somatic rescue of genetic block. Trimming cost V 3 bases and J 5 bases; bases outside gene matches: 6. Germline V CDR1 and CDR2: SNHLY, FYNNEI. The CDR3 is made up of 15 amino acids. TCRdb's copy holds only in-frame clones and misses some; the assay was immunoSEQ multiplex PCR. The sample has about 88,000 clones; 80% to 90% are singletons. This chain joins TRBV2 and TRBJ1-4; 7 bases match TRBD1. The TCR originated in a young woman. The sequencing sample was made of peripheral blood mononuclear cells (PBMCs). CDR3 region: CASSDPGQTNEKLFF. The CDR3 DNA follows: TGTGCCAGCAGTGACCCGGGACAGACGAATGAAAAACTGTTTTTT.